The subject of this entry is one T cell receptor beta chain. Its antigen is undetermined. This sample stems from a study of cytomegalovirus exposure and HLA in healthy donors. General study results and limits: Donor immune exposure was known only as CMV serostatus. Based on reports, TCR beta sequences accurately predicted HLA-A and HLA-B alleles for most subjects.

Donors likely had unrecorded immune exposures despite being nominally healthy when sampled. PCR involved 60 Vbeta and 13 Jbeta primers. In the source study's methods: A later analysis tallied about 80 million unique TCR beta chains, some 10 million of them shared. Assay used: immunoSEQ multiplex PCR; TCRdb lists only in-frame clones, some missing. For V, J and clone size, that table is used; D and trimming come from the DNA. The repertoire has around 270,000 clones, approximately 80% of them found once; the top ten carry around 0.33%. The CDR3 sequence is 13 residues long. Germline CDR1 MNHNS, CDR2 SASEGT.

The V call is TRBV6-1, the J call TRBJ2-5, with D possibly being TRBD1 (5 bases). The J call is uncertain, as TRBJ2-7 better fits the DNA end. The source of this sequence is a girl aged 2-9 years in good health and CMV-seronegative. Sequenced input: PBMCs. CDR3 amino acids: CASMQSREHEQYF. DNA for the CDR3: TGTGCCAGCATGCAGTCCAGGGAACACGAGCAGTACTTC.